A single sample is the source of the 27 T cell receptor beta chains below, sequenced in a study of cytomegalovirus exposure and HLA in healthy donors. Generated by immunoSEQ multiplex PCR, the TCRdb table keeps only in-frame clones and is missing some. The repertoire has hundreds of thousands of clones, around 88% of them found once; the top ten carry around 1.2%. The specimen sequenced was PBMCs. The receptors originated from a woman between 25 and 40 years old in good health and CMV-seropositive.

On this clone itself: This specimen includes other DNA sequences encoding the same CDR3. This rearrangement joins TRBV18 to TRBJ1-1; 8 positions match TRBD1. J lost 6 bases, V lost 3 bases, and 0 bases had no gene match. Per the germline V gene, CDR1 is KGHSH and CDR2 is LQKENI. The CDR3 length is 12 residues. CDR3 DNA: TGTGCCAGCTCACCGGACAGGGCTGAAGCTTTCTTT. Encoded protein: CASSPDRAEAFF.

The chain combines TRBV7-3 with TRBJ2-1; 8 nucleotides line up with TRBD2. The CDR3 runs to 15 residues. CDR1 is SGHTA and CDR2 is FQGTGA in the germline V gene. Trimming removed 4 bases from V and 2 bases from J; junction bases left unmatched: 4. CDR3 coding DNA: TGTGCCAGCAGCTCGACTAGCGATGCCTACAATGAGCAGTTCTTC. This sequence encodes CASSSTSDAYNEQFF.

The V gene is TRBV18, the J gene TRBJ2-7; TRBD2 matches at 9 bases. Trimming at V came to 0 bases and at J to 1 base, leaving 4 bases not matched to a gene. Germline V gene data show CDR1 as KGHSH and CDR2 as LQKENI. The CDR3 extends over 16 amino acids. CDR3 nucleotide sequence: TGTGCCAGCTCACCACCGGGTAGCGGGGGTTCCTACGAGCAGTACTTC. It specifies CASSPPGSGGSYEQYF.

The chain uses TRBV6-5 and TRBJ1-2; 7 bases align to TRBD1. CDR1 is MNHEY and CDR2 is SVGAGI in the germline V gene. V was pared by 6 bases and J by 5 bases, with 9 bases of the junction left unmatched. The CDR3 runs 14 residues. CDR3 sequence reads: CASRPGTEIYGYTF. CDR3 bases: TGTGCCAGCAGGCCCGGGACAGAAATATATGGCTACACCTTC.

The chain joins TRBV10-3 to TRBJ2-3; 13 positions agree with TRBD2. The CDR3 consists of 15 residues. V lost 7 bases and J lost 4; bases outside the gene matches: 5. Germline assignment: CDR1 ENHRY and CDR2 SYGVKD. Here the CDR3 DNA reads TGTGCCATCACCTCGGGACTAGCGGGACCAGATACGCAGTATTTT. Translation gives CAITSGLAGPDTQYF.

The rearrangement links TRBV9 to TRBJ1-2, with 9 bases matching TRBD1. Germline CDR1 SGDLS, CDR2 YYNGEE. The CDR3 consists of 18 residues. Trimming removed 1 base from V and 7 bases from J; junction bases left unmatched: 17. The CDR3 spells CASSVREQLGQGFAGYTF. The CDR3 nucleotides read TGTGCCAGCAGCGTAAGGGAACAACTGGGACAGGGATTTGCTGGCTACACCTTC.

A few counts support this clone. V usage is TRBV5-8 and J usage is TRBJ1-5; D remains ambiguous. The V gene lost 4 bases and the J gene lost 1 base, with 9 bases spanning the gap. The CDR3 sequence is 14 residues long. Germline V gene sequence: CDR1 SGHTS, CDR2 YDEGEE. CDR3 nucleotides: TGTGCCAGCAGCCCCGGGTACAGCAATCAGCCCCAGCATTTT. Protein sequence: CASSPGYSNQPQHF.

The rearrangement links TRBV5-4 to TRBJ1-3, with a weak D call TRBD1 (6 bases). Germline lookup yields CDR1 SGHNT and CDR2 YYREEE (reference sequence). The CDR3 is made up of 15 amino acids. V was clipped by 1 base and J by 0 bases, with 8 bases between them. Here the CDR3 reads CASSLTGSSGNTIYF. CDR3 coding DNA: TGTGCCAGCAGCTTGACAGGGAGCTCTGGAAACACCATATATTTT. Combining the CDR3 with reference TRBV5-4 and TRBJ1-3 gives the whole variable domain ETGVTQSPTHLIKTRGQQVTLRCSSQSGHNTVSWYQQALGQGPQFIFQYYREEENGRGNFPPRFSGLQFPNYSSELNVNALELDDSALYLCASSLTGSSGNTIYFGEGSWLTVV.

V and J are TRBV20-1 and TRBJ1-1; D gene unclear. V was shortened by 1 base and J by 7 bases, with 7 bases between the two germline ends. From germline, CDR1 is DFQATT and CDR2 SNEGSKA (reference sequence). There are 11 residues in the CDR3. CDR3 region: CSARVRHEAFF. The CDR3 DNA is TGCAGTGCTAGAGTCAGGCATGAAGCTTTCTTT.

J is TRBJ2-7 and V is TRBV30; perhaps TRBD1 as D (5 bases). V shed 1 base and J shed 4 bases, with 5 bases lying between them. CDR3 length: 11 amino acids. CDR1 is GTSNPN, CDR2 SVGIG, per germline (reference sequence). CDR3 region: CAWSAGYEQYF. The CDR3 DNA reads TGTGCCTGGAGTGCAGGGTACGAGCAGTACTTC. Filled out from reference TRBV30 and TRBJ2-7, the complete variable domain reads SQTIHQWPATLVQPVGSPLSLECTVEGTSNPNLYWYRQAAGRGLQLLFYSVGIGQISSEVPQNLSASRPQDRQFILSSKKLLLSDSGFYLCAWSAGYEQYFGPGTRLTVT.

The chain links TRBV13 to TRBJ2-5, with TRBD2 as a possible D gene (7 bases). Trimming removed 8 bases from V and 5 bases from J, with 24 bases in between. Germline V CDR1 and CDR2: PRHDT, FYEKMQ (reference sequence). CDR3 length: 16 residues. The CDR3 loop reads CASGKRGGGPFETQYF. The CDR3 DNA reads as TGTGCCAGCGGAAAAAGGGGGGGAGGGCCTTTCGAGACCCAGTACTTC.

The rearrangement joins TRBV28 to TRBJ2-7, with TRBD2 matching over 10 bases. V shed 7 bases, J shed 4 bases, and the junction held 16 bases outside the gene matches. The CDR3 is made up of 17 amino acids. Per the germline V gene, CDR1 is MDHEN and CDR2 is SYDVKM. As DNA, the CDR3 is TGTGCCAGCACCCCTAGCGGGAGTTCCCGCCTTAATTACGAGCAGTACTTC. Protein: CASTPSGSSRLNYEQYF.

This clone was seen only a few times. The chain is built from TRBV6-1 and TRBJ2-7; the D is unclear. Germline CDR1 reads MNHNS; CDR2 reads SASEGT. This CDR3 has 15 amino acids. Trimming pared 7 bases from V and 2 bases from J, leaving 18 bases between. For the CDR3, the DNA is TGTGCCAGCATTCCCCGCTCGGTGAGGACCTACGAGCAGTACTTC. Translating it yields CASIPRSVRTYEQYF.

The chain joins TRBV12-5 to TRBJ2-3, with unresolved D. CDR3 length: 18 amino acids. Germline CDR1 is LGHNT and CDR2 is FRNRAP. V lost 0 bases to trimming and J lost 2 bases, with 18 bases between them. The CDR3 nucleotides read TGTGCTAGTGGTTTGGTGAGGAGCCGACCTTATAACACAGATACGCAGTATTTT. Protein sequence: CASGLVRSRPYNTDTQYF.

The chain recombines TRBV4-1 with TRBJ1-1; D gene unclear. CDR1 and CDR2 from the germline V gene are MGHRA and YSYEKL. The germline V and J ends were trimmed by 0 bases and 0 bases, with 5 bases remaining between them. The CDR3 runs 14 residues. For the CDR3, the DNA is TGCGCCAGCAGCCAAGACAGGATGAACACTGAAGCTTTCTTT. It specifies CASSQDRMNTEAFF.

This CDR3 reads CASSLDGSGQGRTGELFF. The CDR3 nucleotides are TGCGCCAGCAGCTTGGATGGTTCCGGACAGGGGCGGACCGGGGAGCTGTTTTTT. J is TRBJ2-2 and V is TRBV5-1; the match to TRBD1 covers 9 bases. The CDR3 length is 18 residues. In germline, CDR1 is SGHRS, CDR2 YFSETQ. Unmatched junction bases numbered 11, after V lost 0 bases and J lost 5 bases.

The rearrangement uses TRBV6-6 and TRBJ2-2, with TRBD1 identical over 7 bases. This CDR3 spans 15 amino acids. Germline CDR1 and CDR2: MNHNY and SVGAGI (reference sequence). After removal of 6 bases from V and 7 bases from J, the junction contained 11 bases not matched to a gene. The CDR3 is CASRRPGQIGGELFF. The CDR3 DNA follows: TGTGCCAGCAGGCGGCCGGGACAGATAGGCGGGGAGCTGTTTTTT.

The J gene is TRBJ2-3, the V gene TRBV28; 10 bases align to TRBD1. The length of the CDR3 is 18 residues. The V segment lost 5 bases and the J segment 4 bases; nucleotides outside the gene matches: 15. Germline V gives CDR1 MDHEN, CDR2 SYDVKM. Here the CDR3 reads CASSEASGTGVRPDTQYF. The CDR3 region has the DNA TGTGCCAGCAGTGAAGCCTCCGGGACAGGGGTCCGCCCAGATACGCAGTATTTT.

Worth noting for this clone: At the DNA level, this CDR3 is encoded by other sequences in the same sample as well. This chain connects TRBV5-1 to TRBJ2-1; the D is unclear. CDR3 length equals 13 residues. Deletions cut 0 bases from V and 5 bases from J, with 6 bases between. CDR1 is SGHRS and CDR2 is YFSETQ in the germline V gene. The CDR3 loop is CASSLGLDNEQFF. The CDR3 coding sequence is TGCGCCAGCAGCTTGGGACTCGACAATGAGCAGTTCTTC.

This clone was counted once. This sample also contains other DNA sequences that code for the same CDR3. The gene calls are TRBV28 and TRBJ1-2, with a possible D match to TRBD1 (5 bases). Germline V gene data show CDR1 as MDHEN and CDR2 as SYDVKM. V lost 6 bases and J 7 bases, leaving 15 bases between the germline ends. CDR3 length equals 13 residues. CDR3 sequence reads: CASSRLTGLGYTF. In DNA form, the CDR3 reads TGTGCCAGCAGCCGGCTTACAGGTCTTGGCTACACCTTC.

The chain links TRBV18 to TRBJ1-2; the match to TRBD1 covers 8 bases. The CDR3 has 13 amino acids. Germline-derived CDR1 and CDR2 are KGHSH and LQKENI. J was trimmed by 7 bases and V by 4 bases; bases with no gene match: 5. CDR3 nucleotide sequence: TGTGCCAGCTCACACGGACAGGGAAGTGGCTACACCTTC. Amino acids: CASSHGQGSGYTF. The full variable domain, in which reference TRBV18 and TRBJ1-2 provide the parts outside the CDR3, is NAGVMQNPRHLVRRRGQEARLRCSPMKGHSHVYWYRQLPEEGLKFMVYLQKENIIDESGMPKERFSAEFPKEGPSILRIQQVVRGDSAAYFCASSHGQGSGYTFGSGTRLTVV.

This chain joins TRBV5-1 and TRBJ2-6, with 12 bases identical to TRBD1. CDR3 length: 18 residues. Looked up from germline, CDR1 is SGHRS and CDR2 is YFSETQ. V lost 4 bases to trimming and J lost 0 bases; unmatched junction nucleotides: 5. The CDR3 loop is CASSKGQGAISGANVLTF. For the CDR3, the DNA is TGCGCCAGCAGCAAGGGACAGGGGGCCATCTCTGGGGCCAACGTCCTGACTTTC.

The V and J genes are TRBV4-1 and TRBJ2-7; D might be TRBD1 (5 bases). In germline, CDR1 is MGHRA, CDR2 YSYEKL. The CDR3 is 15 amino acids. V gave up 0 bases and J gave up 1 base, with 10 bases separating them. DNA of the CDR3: TGCGCCAGCAGCCAAGATTTTCAGGGATCCTACGAGCAGTACTTC. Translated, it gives CASSQDFQGSYEQYF.

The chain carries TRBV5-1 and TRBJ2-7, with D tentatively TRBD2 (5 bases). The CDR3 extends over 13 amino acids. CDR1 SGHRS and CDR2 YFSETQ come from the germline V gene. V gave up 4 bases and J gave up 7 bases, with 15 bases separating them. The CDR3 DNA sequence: TGCGCCAGCAGCCCGGGCTGGGAGAGGGAGCAGTACTTC. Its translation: CASSPGWEREQYF.

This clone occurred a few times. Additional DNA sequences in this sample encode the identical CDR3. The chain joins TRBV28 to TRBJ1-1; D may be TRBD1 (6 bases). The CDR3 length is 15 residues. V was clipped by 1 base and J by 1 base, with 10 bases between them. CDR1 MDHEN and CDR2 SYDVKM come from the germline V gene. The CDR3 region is CASSLYAGENTEAFF. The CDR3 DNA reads TGTGCCAGCAGTTTATACGCAGGGGAGAACACTGAAGCTTTCTTT. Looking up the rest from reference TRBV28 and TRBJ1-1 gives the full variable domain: DVKVTQSSRYLVKRTGEKVFLECVQDMDHENMFWYRQDPGLGLRLIYFSYDVKMKEKGDIPEGYSVSREKKERFSLILESASTNQTSMYLCASSLYAGENTEAFFGQGTRLTVV.

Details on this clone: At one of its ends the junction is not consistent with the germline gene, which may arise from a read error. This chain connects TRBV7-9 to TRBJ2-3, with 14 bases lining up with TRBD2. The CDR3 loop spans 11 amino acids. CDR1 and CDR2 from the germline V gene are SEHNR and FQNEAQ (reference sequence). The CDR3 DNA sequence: TGTGCCAGCCGGGGACTAGCGGGAGAGCATTTT. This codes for CASRGLAGEHF.

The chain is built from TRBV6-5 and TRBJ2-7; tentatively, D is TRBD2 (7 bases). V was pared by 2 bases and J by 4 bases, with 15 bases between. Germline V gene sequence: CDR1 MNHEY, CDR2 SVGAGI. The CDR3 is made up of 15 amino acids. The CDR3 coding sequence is TGTGCCAGCAGTTACCGGGGGGCCAGACTATACGAGCAGTACTTC. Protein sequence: CASSYRGARLYEQYF.